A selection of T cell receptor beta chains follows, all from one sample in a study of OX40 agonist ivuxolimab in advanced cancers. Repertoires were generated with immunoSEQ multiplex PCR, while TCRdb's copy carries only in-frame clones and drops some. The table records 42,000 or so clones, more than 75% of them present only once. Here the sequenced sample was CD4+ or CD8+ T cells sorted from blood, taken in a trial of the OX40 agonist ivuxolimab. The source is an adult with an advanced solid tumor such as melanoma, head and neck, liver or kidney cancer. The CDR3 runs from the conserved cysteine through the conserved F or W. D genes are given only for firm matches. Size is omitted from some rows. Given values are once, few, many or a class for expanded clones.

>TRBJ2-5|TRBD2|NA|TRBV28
TGTGCCAGCAGTTTGGTATCTAGCGGGGGTAGGGAGACCCAGTACTTC
CASSLVSSGGRETQYF
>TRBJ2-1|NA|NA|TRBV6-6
TGTGCCAGCAGCCCCGGGGTGGGGAACAAGCTCTTC
CASSPGVGNKLF
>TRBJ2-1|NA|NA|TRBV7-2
TGTGCCAGCAGCTTAGTTTTTCAGTACAATGAGCAGTTCTTC
CASSLVFQYNEQFF
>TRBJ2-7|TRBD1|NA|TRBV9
TGTGCCAGCAGCGGGGGACAGGGGGCCACCTACGAGCAGTACTTC
CASSGGQGATYEQYF
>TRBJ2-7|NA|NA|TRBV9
TGTGCCAGCAGCCTTGGACAAGCAGACGAGCAGTACTTC
CASSLGQADEQYF
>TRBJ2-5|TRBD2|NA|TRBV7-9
TGTGCCAGCAGCTTAACACTAGCGGGGGCCGGAGAGACCCAGTACTTC
CASSLTLAGAGETQYF
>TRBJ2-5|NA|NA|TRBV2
TGTGCCAGCAGATCCGGCTTGTCGGAGACCCAGTACTTC
CASRSGLSETQYF
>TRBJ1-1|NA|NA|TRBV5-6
TGTGCCAGCAGCTTGGGGGACCACACTGAAGCTTTCTTT
CASSLGDHTEAFF
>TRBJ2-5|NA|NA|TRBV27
TGTGCCAGCAGTTTTTTAGGGCAGACGGAGACCCAGTACTTC
CASSFLGQTETQYF
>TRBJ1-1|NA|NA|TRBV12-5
TGTGCTAGTGGCATGGGGGGTGTGGGCACTGAAGCTTTCTTT
CASGMGGVGTEAFF
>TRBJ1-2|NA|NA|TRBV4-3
TGCGCCAGCAGCCGCTTTTTCTCCGGGTCAACTCGGAACGGCTACACCTTC
CASSRFFSGSTRNGYTF
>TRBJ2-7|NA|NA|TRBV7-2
TGTGCCAGCAGCTTTAACATCGAGCAGTACTTC
CASSFNIEQYF
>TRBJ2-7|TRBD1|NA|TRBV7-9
TGTGCCAGCAGCTCCCCACGACAGGGAGCCTACGAGCAGTACTTC
CASSSPRQGAYEQYF
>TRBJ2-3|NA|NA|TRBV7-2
TGTGCCAGCAGCTTAAACCCTGATATAGAGTCAGATACGCAGTATTTT
CASSLNPDIESDTQYF
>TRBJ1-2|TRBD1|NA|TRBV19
TGTGCCAGTAGTACTTCGCCCGGGACAGGGAATGGCTATGGCTACACCTTC
CASSTSPGTGNGYGYTF
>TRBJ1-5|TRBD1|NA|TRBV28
TGTGCCAGCAGTTCGGGAACAGGGGGGGATCAGCCCCAGCATTTT
CASSSGTGGDQPQHF
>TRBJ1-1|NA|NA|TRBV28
TGTGCCAGCATCGGCGGGAACACTGAAGCTTTCTTT
CASIGGNTEAFF
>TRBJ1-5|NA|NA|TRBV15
TGTGCCACCAGCAGTTACTACAGTGGGAATCAGCCCCAGCATTTT
CATSSYYSGNQPQHF
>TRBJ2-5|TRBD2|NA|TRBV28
TGTGCCAGCAGTCCCCCGGGACTAGGAGAGACCCAGTACTTC
CASSPPGLGETQYF
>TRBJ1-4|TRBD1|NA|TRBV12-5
TGTGCTAGTGGTTTGGTAAACGGGACAGGGGGATATAGAGGCCCTAATGAAAAACTGTTTTTT
CASGLVNGTGGYRGPNEKLFF
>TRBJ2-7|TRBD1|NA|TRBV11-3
TGTGCCAGCAGCCCAAGGGACAGGGGTGACGAGCAGTACTTC
CASSPRDRGDEQYF
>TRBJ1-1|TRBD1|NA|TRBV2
TGTGCCAGCAGCCTCACCCCCGGGACAGAAGAAGCTTTCTTT
CASSLTPGTEEAFF
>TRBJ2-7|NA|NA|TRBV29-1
TGCAGCGTTGAAGATCGGATCTACGAGCAGTACTTC
CSVEDRIYEQYF
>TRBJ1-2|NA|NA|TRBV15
TGTGCCACCAGCAGTGCCGACCTTGATCGGAGCTATGGCTACACCTTC
CATSSADLDRSYGYTF
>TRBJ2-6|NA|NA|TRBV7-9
TGTGCCAGCAGCCCACCCCTGGGAGCGGAAGGGGCCAACGTCCTGACTTTC
CASSPPLGAEGANVLTF
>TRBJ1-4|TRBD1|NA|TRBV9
TGTGCCAGCAGCGTAGGAGACAGGGTAAATGAAAAACTGTTTTTT
CASSVGDRVNEKLFF
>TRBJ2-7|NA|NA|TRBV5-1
TGCGCCAGCAGCCCTGGACTGGAGGCGTACGAGCAGTACTTC
CASSPGLEAYEQYF
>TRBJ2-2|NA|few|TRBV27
TGTGCCAGCACCCAAGGCGGGGAGCTGTTTTTT
CASTQGGELFF
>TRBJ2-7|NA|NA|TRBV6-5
TGTGCCAGCGTAAGGGGGACGGGGAGCTCCTACGAGCAGTACTTC
CASVRGTGSSYEQYF
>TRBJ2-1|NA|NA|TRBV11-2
TGTGCCAGCAGCTTAGGTCCCGGGGGACTCTACAATGAGCAGTTCTTC
CASSLGPGGLYNEQFF
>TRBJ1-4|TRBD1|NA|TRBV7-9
TGTGCCAGCACGTCCCCCTACGGGACAGGGGATGGAAAACTGTTTTTT
CASTSPYGTGDGKLFF
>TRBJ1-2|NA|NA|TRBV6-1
TGTGCCAGCAGTGAATTAGAAACAGGAGCTAACTATGGCTACACCTTC
CASSELETGANYGYTF
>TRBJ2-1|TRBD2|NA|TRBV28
TGTGCCAGCAGTTTCAGACTAGCGGGACATGAGCAGTTCTTC
CASSFRLAGHEQFF
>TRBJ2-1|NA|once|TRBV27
TGTGCCAGCAGTTCGGGACTCTACAATGAGCAGTTCTTC
CASSSGLYNEQFF
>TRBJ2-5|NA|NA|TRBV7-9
TGTGCCAGCAGCAAGAGACAGGCCCAAGAGACCCAGTACTTC
CASSKRQAQETQYF
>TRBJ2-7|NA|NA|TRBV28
TGTGCCAGCAGTTTAAACGAGCAGTACTTC
CASSLNEQYF
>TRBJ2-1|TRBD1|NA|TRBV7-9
TGTGCCAGCAGCGCAGACCGGGACAGGGGTTCCCTAAGGTACAATGAGCAGTTCTTC
CASSADRDRGSLRYNEQFF
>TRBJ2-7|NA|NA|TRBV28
TGTGCCAGCAGGTATTCCGGGAGAGGGAGCTCCTACGAGCAGTACTTC
CASRYSGRGSSYEQYF
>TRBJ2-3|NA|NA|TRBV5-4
TGTGCCAGCAGCCAGGAGGGCGGGATGACTAGCACAGATACGCAGTATTTT
CASSQEGGMTSTDTQYF
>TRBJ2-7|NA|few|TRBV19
TGTGCCAGTAGTCTTTACGCAGGGGTCTACGAGCAGTACTTC
CASSLYAGVYEQYF
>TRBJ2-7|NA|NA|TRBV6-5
TGTGCCAGCAGTTACCGAGGGGAGAGCTACGAGCAGTACTTC
CASSYRGESYEQYF
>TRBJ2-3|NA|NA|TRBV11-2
TGTGCCAGCAGCTTAGATCCCGGGTCGGATACGCAGTATTTT
CASSLDPGSDTQYF
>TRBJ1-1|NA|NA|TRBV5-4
TGTGCCAGCAGCCCATGGCAGGATATAACTGAAGCTTTCTTT
CASSPWQDITEAFF
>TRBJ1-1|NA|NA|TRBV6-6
TGTGCCAGCGCTGAGGGGACTGAAGCTTTCTTT
CASAEGTEAFF
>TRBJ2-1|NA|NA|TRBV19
TGTGCCAGTAGTGTGGGGGCGGGATCCTACAATGAGCAGTTCTTC
CASSVGAGSYNEQFF
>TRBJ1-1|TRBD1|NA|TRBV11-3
TGTGCCAGCAGCCCCTTCGACAGGGGTGACACTGAAGCTTTCTTT
CASSPFDRGDTEAFF
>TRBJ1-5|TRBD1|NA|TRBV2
TGTGCCAGCAGACCCCCGGGACAGAGAAGATTAGGGAGCAATCAGCCCCAGCATTTT
CASRPPGQRRLGSNQPQHF
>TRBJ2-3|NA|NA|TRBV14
TGTGCCAGCACCTCCTGGGCCCACACAGATACGCAGTATTTT
CASTSWAHTDTQYF
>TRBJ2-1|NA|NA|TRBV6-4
TGTGCCAGCAGTGACTCGGACAACAATGAGCAGTTCTTC
CASSDSDNNEQFF
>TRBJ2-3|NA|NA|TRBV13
TGTGCCAGCAGTTCAACTCTGATAAGCACAGATACGCAGTATTTT
CASSSTLISTDTQYF
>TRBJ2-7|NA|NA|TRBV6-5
TGTGCCAGCAGTTCCCCCACGACCACATACGAGCAGTACTTC
CASSSPTTTYEQYF